These 2 T cell receptor beta chains came from one sample sequenced in a study of Graves' ophthalmopathy and Graves' hyperthyroidism. The authors amplified TCR beta CDR3 regions from RNA transcripts. First-round RT-PCR used HTBI primers; second-round multiplex PCR followed. TCRdb re-called the multiplex PCR reads with MiXCR, one entry per CDR3 protein. The data contain some 400,000 distinct CDR3 sequences, approximately 20% of them singletons. Sequenced sample: peripheral blood. Receptor source: a woman in her late teens or twenties with Graves' ophthalmopathy.

This clonotype was picked up many times. This chain links TRBV13 with TRBJ2-2; 10 nucleotides align to TRBD2. The germline gives CDR1 PRHDT, CDR2 FYEKMQ (reference sequence). After removal of 5 bases from V and 0 bases from J, the junction contained 15 bases not matched to a gene. The length of the CDR3 is 20 residues. CDR3 nucleotides: TGTGCCAGCAGCCAGCCGACTAGCGGGTGGACTATTTCGAACACCGGGGAGCTGTTTTTT. It specifies CASSQPTSGWTISNTGELFF.

This clonotype was observed at least ten times. The chain combines TRBV7-2 with TRBJ2-5; TRBD1 aligns across 11 bases. Germline trimming cut 5 bases from V and 5 bases from J; bases unmatched to any gene: 7. From germline, CDR1 is SGHTA and CDR2 FQGNSA. There are 15 residues in the CDR3. The CDR3 DNA follows: TGTGCCAGCAGCGGACAGGGGGCGATGACGGAGACCCAGTACTTC. It yields the protein CASSGQGAMTETQYF. Full variable domain (outside the CDR3, taken from reference TRBV7-2 and TRBJ2-5): GAGVSQSPSNKVTEKGKDVELRCDPISGHTALYWYRQSLGQGLEFLIYFQGNSAPDKSGLPSDRFSAERTGGSVSTLTIQRTQQEDSAVYLCASSGQGAMTETQYFGPGTRLLVL.